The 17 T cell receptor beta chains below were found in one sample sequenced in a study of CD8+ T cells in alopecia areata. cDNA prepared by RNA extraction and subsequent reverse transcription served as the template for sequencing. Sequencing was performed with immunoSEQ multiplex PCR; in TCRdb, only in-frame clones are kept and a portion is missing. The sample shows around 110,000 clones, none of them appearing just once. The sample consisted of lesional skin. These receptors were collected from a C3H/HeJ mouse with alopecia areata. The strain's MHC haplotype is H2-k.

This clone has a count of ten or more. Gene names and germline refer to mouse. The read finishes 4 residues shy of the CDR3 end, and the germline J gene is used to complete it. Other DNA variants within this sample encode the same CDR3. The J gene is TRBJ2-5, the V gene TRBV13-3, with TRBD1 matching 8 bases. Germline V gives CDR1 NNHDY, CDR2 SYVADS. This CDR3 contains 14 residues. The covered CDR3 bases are TGTGCCAGCAGTGATAGAACAGGGGGAGAC. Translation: CASSDRTGGD. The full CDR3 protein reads CASSDRTGGDTQYF. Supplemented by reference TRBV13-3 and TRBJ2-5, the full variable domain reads EAAVTQSPRSKVAVTGGKVTLSCHQTNNHDYMYWYRQDTGHGLRLIHYSYVADSTEKGDIPDGYKASRPSQENFSLILELASLSQTAVYFCASSDRTGGDTQYFGPGTRLLVL.

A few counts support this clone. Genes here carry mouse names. The CDR3 sequence is CASGTGGGQDTQYF. CDR3 bases read: TGTGCCAGCGGGACTGGGGGGGGCCAAGAC. The V gene is TRBV19, the J gene TRBJ2-5, with TRBD2 identical over 13 bases. The read terminates 4 residues before the CDR3 end, so the remaining end is supplied by the germline J gene. Looked up from germline, CDR1 is FNHDT and CDR2 is SITEND (reference sequence). V dropped 7 bases and J dropped 2; count of bases not matched to a gene: 1. CDR3 size: 14 residues.

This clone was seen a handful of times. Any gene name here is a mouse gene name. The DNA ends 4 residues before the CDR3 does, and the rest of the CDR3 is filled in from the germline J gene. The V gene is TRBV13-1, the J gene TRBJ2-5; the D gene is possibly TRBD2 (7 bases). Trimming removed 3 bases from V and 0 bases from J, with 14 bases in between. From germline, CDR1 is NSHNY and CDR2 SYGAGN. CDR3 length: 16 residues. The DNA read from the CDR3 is TGTGCCAGCAGTGCCCAATGGGGGGCGAACCAAGAC. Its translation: CASSAQWGANQD. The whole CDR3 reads CASSAQWGANQDTQYF.

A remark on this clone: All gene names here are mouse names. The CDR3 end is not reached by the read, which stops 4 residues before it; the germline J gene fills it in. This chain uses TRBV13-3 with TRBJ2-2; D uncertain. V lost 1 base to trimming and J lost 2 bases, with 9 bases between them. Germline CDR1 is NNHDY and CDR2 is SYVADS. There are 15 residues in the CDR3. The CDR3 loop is CASSDRVHNTGQLYF. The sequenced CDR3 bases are TGTGCCAGCAGTGATCGAGTACACAACACCGGG. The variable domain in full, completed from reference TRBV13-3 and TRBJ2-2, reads EAAVTQSPRSKVAVTGGKVTLSCHQTNNHDYMYWYRQDTGHGLRLIHYSYVADSTEKGDIPDGYKASRPSQENFSLILELASLSQTAVYFCASSDRVHNTGQLYFGEGSKLTVL.

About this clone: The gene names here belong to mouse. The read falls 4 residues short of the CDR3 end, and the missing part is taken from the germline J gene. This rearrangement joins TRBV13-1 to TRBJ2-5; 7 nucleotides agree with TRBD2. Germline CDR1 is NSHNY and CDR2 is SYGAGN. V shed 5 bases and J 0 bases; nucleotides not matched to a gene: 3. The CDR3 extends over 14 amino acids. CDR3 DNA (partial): TGTGCCAGCAGCTGGGGGATTAACCAAGAC. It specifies CASSWGINQD. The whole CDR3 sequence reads CASSWGINQDTQYF.

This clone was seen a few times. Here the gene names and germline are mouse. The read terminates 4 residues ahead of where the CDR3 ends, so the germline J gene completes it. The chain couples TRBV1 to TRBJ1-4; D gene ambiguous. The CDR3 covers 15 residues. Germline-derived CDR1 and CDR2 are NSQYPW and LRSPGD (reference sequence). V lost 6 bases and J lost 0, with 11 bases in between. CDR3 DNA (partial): TGCACCTGCAGGGACTCAGTGATTTCCAACGAA. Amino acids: CTCRDSVISNE. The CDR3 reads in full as CTCRDSVISNERLFF.

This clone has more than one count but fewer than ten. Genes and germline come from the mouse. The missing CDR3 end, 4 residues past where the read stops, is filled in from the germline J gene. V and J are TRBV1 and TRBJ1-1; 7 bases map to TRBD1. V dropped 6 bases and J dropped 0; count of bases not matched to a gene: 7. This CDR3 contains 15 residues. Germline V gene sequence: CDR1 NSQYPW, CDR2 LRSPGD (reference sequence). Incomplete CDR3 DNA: TGCACCTGCAGCGCTAGTGACAGGGCAAACACA. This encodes CTCSASDRANT. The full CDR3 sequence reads CTCSASDRANTEVFF.

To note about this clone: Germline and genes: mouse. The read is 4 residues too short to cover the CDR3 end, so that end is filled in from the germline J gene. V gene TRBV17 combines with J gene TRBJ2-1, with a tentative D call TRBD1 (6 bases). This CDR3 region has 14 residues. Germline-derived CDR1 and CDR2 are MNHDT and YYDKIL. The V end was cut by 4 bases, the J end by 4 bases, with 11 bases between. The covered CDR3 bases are TGTGCTAGCAGTATCCGGGACAAATATGCT. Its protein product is CASSIRDKYA. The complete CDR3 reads CASSIRDKYAEQFF.

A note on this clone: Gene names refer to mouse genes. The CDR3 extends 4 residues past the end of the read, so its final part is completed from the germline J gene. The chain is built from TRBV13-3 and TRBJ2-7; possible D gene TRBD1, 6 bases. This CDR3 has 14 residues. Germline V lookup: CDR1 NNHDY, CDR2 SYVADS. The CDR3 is CASSDEGTKYEQYF. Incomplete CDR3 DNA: TGTGCCAGCAGTGATGAAGGGACAAAGTAT.

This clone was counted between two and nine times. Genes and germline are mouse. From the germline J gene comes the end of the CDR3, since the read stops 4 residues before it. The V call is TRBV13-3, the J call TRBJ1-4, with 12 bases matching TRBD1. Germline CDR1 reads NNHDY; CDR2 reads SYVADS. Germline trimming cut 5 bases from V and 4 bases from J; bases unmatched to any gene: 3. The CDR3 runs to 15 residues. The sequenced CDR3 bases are TGTGCCAGCAGGGGGACAGGGGGCGGCAACGAA. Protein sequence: CASRGTGGGNE. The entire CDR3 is CASRGTGGGNERLFF.

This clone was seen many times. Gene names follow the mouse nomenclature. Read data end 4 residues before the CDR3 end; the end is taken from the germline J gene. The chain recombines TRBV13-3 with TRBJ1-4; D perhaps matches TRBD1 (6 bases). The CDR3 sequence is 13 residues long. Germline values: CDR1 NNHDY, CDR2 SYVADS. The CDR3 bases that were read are TGTGCCAGCAGTCCCACAGGGCGCGAA. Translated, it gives CASSPTGRE. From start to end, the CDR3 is CASSPTGRERLFF.

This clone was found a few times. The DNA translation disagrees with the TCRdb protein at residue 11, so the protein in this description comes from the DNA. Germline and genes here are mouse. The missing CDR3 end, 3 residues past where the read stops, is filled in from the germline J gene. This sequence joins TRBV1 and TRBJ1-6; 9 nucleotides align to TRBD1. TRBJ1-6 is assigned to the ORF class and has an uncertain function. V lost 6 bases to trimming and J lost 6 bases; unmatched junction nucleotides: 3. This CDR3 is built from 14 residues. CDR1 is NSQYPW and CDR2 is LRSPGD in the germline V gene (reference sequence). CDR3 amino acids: CTCRPGQGNSPLYF. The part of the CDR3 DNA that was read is TGCACCTGCAGGCCGGGACAGGGTAATTCGCCC.

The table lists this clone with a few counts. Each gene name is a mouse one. The CDR3 is CASSADRPETLYF. Incomplete CDR3 DNA: TGTGCCAGCAGTGCGGACAGACCAGAA. The V gene is TRBV13-3, the J gene TRBJ2-3, with D possibly being TRBD1 (6 bases). The read terminates 4 residues ahead of where the CDR3 ends, so the germline J gene completes it. Trimming took off 3 bases at V and 4 bases at J, with 9 bases between the two ends. The length of the CDR3 is 13 residues. Germline assignment: CDR1 NNHDY and CDR2 SYVADS.

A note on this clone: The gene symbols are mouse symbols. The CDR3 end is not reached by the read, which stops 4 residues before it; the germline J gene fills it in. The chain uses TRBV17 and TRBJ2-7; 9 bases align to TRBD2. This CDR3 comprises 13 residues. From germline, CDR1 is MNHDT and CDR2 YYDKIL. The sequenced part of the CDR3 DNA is TGTGCTAGCAGGAGGACTGGGGTATAT. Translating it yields CASRRTGVY. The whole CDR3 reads CASRRTGVYEQYF. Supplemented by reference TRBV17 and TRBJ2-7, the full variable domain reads DTTVKQNPRYKLARVGKPVNLICSQTMNHDTMYWYQKKPNQAPKLLLFYYDKILNREADTFEKFQSSRPNNSFCSLYIGSAGLEYSAMYLCASRRTGVYEQYFGPGTRLTVL.

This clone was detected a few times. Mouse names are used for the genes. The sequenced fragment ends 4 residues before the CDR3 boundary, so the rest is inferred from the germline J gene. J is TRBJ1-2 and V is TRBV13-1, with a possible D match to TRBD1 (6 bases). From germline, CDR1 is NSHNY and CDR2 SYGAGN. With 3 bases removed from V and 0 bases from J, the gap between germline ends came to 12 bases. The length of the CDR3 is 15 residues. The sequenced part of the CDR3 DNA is TGTGCCAGCAGTGCACTCCGGGACACAAACTCC. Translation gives CASSALRDTNS. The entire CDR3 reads CASSALRDTNSDYTF.

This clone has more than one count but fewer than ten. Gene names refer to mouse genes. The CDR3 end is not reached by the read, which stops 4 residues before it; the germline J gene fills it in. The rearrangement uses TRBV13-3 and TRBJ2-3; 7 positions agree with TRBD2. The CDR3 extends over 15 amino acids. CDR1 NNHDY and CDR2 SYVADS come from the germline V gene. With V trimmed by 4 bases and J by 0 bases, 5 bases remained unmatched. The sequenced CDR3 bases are TGTGCCAGCAGTCCCGGACTGGATAGTGCAGAA. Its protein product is CASSPGLDSAE. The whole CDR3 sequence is CASSPGLDSAETLYF.

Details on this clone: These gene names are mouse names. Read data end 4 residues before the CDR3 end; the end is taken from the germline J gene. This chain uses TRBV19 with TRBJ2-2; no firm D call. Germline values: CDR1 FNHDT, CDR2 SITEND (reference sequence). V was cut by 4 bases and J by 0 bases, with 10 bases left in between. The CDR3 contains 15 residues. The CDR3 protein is CASSPYIANTGQLYF. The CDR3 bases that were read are TGTGCCAGCAGTCCATACATCGCAAACACCGGG.